The sequence of this TCR beta chain was determined in a study of shared clonotypes between healthy human individuals. Profiling relied on immunoSEQ multiplex PCR, and the TCRdb table lists in-frame clones only, not all of them. The sample carries some 2,000,000 clones, roughly 95% recorded once. Unmatched junction bases numbered 6, after V lost 3 bases and J lost 6 bases. This CDR3 contains 15 residues. The germline V gene encodes CDR1 SGDLS and CDR2 YYNGEE. This TCR came from a young man in good health. This chain links TRBV9 with TRBJ1-6; 7 nucleotides agree with TRBD1. Sample: naive CD4+ T cells sorted from blood. Described subset: CD45RA+ positively selected. The chain's CDR3 is CASSETGSVNSPLHF. The CDR3 DNA reads TGTGCCAGCAGCGAGACAGGGAGTGTTAATTCACCCCTCCACTTT.